What follows are 16 T cell receptor beta chains derived from one specimen sequenced in a study of OX40 agonist ivuxolimab in advanced cancers. The protocol was immunoSEQ multiplex PCR, while the TCRdb copy is restricted to in-frame clones and leaves out a portion. The sample has under 95,000 clones, about 82% seen once. The starting material was CD4+ or CD8+ T cells sorted from blood, obtained in a trial of the OX40 agonist ivuxolimab. These receptor sequences come from an adult with an advanced solid tumor such as melanoma, head and neck, liver or kidney cancer.

The chain has TRBV6-6 and TRBJ2-4; TRBD2 is a possible D gene (6 bases). Germline CDR1 and CDR2: MNHNY and SVGAGI (reference sequence). The CDR3 consists of 13 residues. Trimming cost V 8 bases and J 1 base, with 9 bases left between them. In DNA, the CDR3 is TGTGCCAGCGGCCGGGAGGCCAAAAACATTCAGTACTTC. Amino acid sequence: CASGREAKNIQYF.

The rearrangement links TRBV7-9 to TRBJ2-5; D may be TRBD2 (6 bases). The germline V and J ends were trimmed by 1 base and 14 bases, with 20 bases remaining between them. The length of the CDR3 is 14 residues. Germline CDR1 and CDR2: SEHNR and FQNEAQ (reference sequence). The CDR3 is CASSLDLLSGVPYF. The CDR3 region has the DNA TGTGCCAGCAGCTTAGACCTACTTTCGGGAGTCCCATACTTC.

The CDR3 DNA reads as TGTGCCATCAGTGGGACTAGCGGGTCCAATGAGCAGTTCTTC. Its translation: CAISGTSGSNEQFF. This rearrangement joins TRBV10-3 to TRBJ2-1; TRBD2 agrees at 11 bases. The CDR3 contains 14 residues. The J segment lost 6 bases and the V segment lost 4 bases, leaving 2 bases of the junction unmatched. Germline CDR1 reads ENHRY; CDR2 reads SYGVKD.

This chain uses TRBV11-3 with TRBJ1-4, with 12 nucleotides matching TRBD1. Germline-derived CDR1 and CDR2 are SGHNT and YENEEA. This CDR3 comprises 15 residues. V dropped 4 bases and J dropped 11; count of bases not matched to a gene: 8. This chain's CDR3 is CASSSPGQGAVKLFF. CDR3 nucleotide sequence: TGTGCCAGCAGCTCGCCGGGACAGGGGGCAGTGAAACTGTTTTTT.

Of note for this clone: This same CDR3 is encoded by further DNA sequences in the sample. The chain uses TRBV9 and TRBJ1-5, with TRBD1 as a possible D gene (6 bases). This CDR3 has 15 amino acids. CDR1 and CDR2 (germline): SGDLS, YYNGEE. The V gene lost 3 bases and the J gene lost 0 bases, with 10 bases spanning the gap. The CDR3 region has the DNA TGTGCCAGCAGCGAGACAGGAGGTAGCAATCAGCCCCAGCATTTT. Its protein is CASSETGGSNQPQHF.

V usage is TRBV6-4 and J usage is TRBJ2-4; D unclear. The CDR3 extends over 14 amino acids. Trimming pared 11 bases from V and 1 base from J, leaving 15 bases between. Germline CDR1 reads MRHNA; CDR2 reads SNTAGT. This CDR3 reads CARLKVIAKNIQYF. In nucleotides, the CDR3 is TGTGCCCGCCTAAAAGTAATCGCCAAAAACATTCAGTACTTC.

This chain connects TRBV5-5 to TRBJ2-1, with 10 bases matching TRBD1. Germline CDR1 SGHKS, CDR2 YYEKEE (reference sequence). The J segment lost 0 bases and the V segment lost 5 bases, leaving 5 bases of the junction unmatched. The CDR3 sequence is 16 residues long. CDR3 nucleotides: TGTGCCAGCAGTACGGGACAGGGGAGCTCCTACAATGAGCAGTTCTTC. This encodes CASSTGQGSSYNEQFF.

This clone was observed a handful of times. V usage is TRBV18 and J usage is TRBJ1-5; a weak D match, TRBD1 (6 bases). CDR1 is KGHSH, CDR2 LQKENI, per germline. This CDR3 is built from 15 residues. The V gene lost 2 bases and the J gene lost 0 bases, with 8 bases spanning the gap. The CDR3 DNA follows: TGTGCCAGCTCACCAGGGACAAGTAGCAATCAGCCCCAGCATTTT. This codes for CASSPGTSSNQPQHF.

This clone was counted only a few times. The CDR3 sequence: CASSERQGKSYNEQFF. The CDR3 DNA is TGTGCCAGCAGTGAAAGACAGGGAAAGTCCTACAATGAGCAGTTCTTC. The J gene is TRBJ2-1, the V gene TRBV6-1, with TRBD1 identical over 7 bases. V lost 2 bases to trimming and J lost 1 base; unmatched junction nucleotides: 5. CDR1 is MNHNS and CDR2 is SASEGT in the germline V gene. CDR3 size: 16 residues.

The CDR3 protein is CASRENTGELFF. The CDR3 nucleotides are TGTGCCAGCAGAGAGAACACCGGGGAGCTGTTTTTT. This chain connects TRBV6-1 to TRBJ2-2; D unclear. The CDR3 extends over 12 amino acids. Trimming took off 6 bases at V and 1 base at J, with 3 bases between the two ends. Germline loops: CDR1 MNHNS, CDR2 SASEGT.

The rearrangement links TRBV6-5 to TRBJ2-5; no clear D. In germline, CDR1 is MNHEY, CDR2 SVGAGI. This CDR3 contains 12 residues. V gave up 6 bases and J gave up 4 bases, with 9 bases separating them. CDR3 amino acids: CASRGFGETQYF. Written as DNA, the CDR3 is TGTGCCAGCAGGGGGTTTGGAGAGACCCAGTACTTC.

The chain has TRBV5-1 and TRBJ2-2; TRBD1 matches 9 bases. With V trimmed by 3 bases and J by 4 bases, 4 bases remained unmatched. CDR1 is SGHRS, CDR2 YFSETQ, per germline. The CDR3 is 15 amino acids. Here the CDR3 reads CASSWDRASTGELFF. DNA of the CDR3: TGCGCCAGCAGCTGGGACAGGGCGAGCACCGGGGAGCTGTTTTTT.

The V gene is TRBV6-6, the J gene TRBJ2-3; D call uncertain. From germline, CDR1 is MNHNY and CDR2 SVGAGI (reference sequence). The CDR3 is made up of 12 amino acids. Trimming shortened V by 1 base and J by 3 bases, and 2 bases separated the two germline ends. CDR3 sequence (DNA): TGTGCCAGCAGTTACTTTACAGATACGCAGTATTTT. Residues: CASSYFTDTQYF.

CDR3 region: CASRPGVGVWEQFF. CDR3 coding DNA: TGTGCCAGCAGACCGGGAGTGGGGGTTTGGGAGCAGTTCTTC. The chain links TRBV2 to TRBJ2-1, with D perhaps TRBD2 (6 bases). Germline-derived CDR1 and CDR2 are SNHLY and FYNNEI. Deletions cut 6 bases from V and 10 bases from J, with 19 bases between. This CDR3 contains 14 residues.

The rearrangement links TRBV30 to TRBJ2-1; weak D call: TRBD1 (5 bases). CDR1 and CDR2 (germline): GTSNPN, SVGIG (reference sequence). The CDR3 is 13 residues long. V was trimmed by 2 bases and J by 8 bases, leaving 13 bases between them. Written as DNA, the CDR3 is TGTGCCTGGAGTATCCAGGGTGGGGATGAGCAGTTCTTC. This sequence encodes CAWSIQGGDEQFF.

This chain uses TRBV6-5 with TRBJ2-1; 10 bases fit TRBD1. The V segment lost 1 base and the J segment 9 bases; nucleotides outside the gene matches: 3. This CDR3 contains 14 residues. Germline V CDR1 and CDR2: MNHEY, SVGAGI. CDR3 DNA sequence: TGTGCCAGCAGTTACTGGGGACAGGGGAGTGAGCAGTTCTTC. Encoded protein: CASSYWGQGSEQFF.